These T cell receptor beta chains were read from a single sample in a study of T cell responses to AZD1222 COVID-19 vaccine. This table comes from immunoSEQ multiplex PCR, and its TCRdb copy is limited to in-frame clones, with some not included. The sample lists about 130,000 clones; roughly 90% were seen once. The material was peripheral blood, obtained 28 days after the second AZD1222 dose. Receptor source: an adult who received the AZD1222 COVID-19 vaccine. Each CDR3 is given with its conserved first and last residue. The order of the fields is clone size, J gene, D gene, V gene, CDR3 protein, CDR3 DNA. The D gene is left open where the match is weak. Rows may omit the clone size; those that give it use once, few, many or a size class.

>once|TRBJ2-5|TRBD2|TRBV6-5
CASSLGLAGGGETQYF
TGTGCCAGCAGTTTGGGACTAGCGGGAGGCGGGGAGACCCAGTACTTC
>NA|TRBJ2-3|NA|TRBV5-4
CASSEGGLDYTDTQYF
TGTGCCAGCAGCGAGGGTGGATTGGACTACACAGATACGCAGTATTTT
>few|TRBJ1-2|NA|TRBV3-1/TRBV3-2
CARTGTGEGYTF
TGTGCCAGGACAGGAACCGGGGAAGGCTACACCTTC
>NA|TRBJ2-3|TRBD2|TRBV12-3/TRBV12-4
CATTSGSTDTQYF
TGTGCTACCACTAGCGGGAGCACAGATACGCAGTATTTT
>NA|TRBJ1-4|NA|TRBV15
CATSDSNEKLFF
TGTGCCACCAGCGACTCTAATGAAAAACTGTTTTTT
>NA|TRBJ1-2|NA|TRBV19
CASTVEGYGYTF
TGTGCCAGTACAGTCGAGGGCTATGGCTACACCTTC
>once|TRBJ1-2|NA|TRBV18
CASSPGAGGEGGYTF
TGTGCCAGCTCTCCAGGGGCCGGAGGCGAGGGTGGCTACACCTTC
>NA|TRBJ2-5|NA|TRBV19
CASSIGDYQETQYF
TGTGCCAGTAGTATTGGGGACTACCAAGAGACCCAGTACTTC
>once|TRBJ1-2|NA|TRBV27
CASSPSGAPYGYTF
TGTGCCAGCAGTCCCTCAGGGGCTCCATATGGCTACACCTTC
>once|TRBJ2-1|TRBD1|TRBV18
CASSPGTGGNEQFF
TGTGCCAGCTCACCGGGGACAGGGGGTAATGAGCAGTTCTTC
>NA|TRBJ2-5|NA|TRBV18
CASGEVLPETQYF
TGTGCCAGCGGAGAGGTACTTCCAGAGACCCAGTACTTC
>NA|TRBJ1-1|NA|TRBV5-4
CASSKPQGMNTEAFF
TGTGCCAGCAGCAAACCACAGGGCATGAACACTGAAGCTTTCTTT
>NA|TRBJ2-1|NA|TRBV20-1
CSAQDVGQFF
TGCAGTGCCCAGGACGTTGGACAGTTCTTC
>NA|TRBJ2-7|TRBD2|TRBV3-1/TRBV3-2
CASSQVQAGVPLLIF
TGTGCCAGCAGCCAAGTACAAGCGGGAGTCCCTCTCCTGATCTTC
>NA|TRBJ2-7|NA|TRBV2
CASKRRQSYEQYF
TGTGCCAGCAAGCGGAGGCAGTCCTACGAGCAGTACTTC
>NA|TRBJ1-5|NA|TRBV5-5
CASSSGPANQPQHF
TGTGCCAGCAGCTCCGGACCGGCAAATCAGCCCCAGCATTTT
>NA|TRBJ2-7|TRBD2|TRBV19
CASKASGAYEQYF
TGTGCCAGCAAAGCTAGCGGGGCCTACGAGCAGTACTTC
>NA|TRBJ2-6|NA|TRBV19
CASSIPRGNSGANVLTF
TGTGCCAGTAGTATCCCCCGGGGTAACTCTGGGGCCAACGTCCTGACTTTC
>NA|TRBJ2-3|NA|TRBV5-1
CASSLGQQGPDTQYF
TGCGCCAGCAGCTTGGGTCAGCAGGGCCCAGATACGCAGTATTTT
>NA|TRBJ2-7|NA|TRBV21-1
CACRPGSYEQYF
TGTGCCTGCCGACCCGGCTCCTACGAGCAGTACTTC
>NA|TRBJ1-5|NA|TRBV19
CASSTGVQPQHF
TGTGCCAGTAGTACAGGGGTTCAGCCCCAGCATTTT
>NA|TRBJ1-2|TRBD1|TRBV7-2
CASSLATGFYGYTF
TGTGCCAGCAGCTTAGCGACAGGGTTCTATGGCTACACCTTC
>once|TRBJ2-1|TRBD2|TRBV10-2
CASSRSGITYNEQFF
TGCGCCAGCAGTCGGAGCGGGATAACCTACAATGAGCAGTTCTTC
>NA|TRBJ1-1|TRBD1|TRBV12-3/TRBV12-4
CASSLRQGAFF
TGTGCCAGCAGTCTTCGACAGGGTGCTTTCTTT
>NA|TRBJ1-2|NA|TRBV28
CASSLPGNTNYGYTF
TGTGCCAGCAGTTTACCAGGGAACACTAACTATGGCTACACCTTC
>NA|TRBJ2-7|NA|TRBV28
CASGITGSLIQYF
TGTGCCAGCGGTATCACAGGGTCGCTAATTCAGTACTTC
>NA|TRBJ1-4|TRBD1|TRBV5-1
CASSLGDRAEKLFF
TGCGCCAGCAGCTTAGGGGACAGGGCTGAAAAACTGTTTTTT
>NA|TRBJ2-7|NA|TRBV19
CASRGAGTLSYEQYF
TGTGCCAGTAGGGGAGCCGGGACACTCTCCTACGAGCAGTACTTC
>NA|TRBJ1-5|TRBD1|TRBV28
CASSPPTGSGQPQHF
TGTGCCAGCAGTCCCCCGACAGGGAGCGGACAGCCCCAGCATTTT
>NA|TRBJ2-3|TRBD2|TRBV7-9
CASSLTSGSTDTQYF
TGTGCCAGCAGCTTGACTAGCGGGAGCACAGATACGCAGTATTTT
>NA|TRBJ1-2|NA|TRBV6-5
CASRPPGGVGGGYTF
TGTGCCAGCAGGCCTCCGGGCGGCGTAGGTGGTGGCTACACCTTC
>NA|TRBJ1-2|NA|TRBV29-1
CSVVGHLRGYTF
TGCAGCGTGGTGGGCCACTTGAGGGGCTACACCTTC
>few|TRBJ1-1|NA|TRBV29-1
CSVGRTFGNTEAFF
TGCAGCGTTGGCCGGACCTTCGGGAACACTGAAGCTTTCTTT
>NA|TRBJ2-1|TRBD1|TRBV29-1
CSVPKAGGAYNEQFF
TGCAGCGTTCCCAAAGCAGGGGGCGCGTACAATGAGCAGTTCTTC
>NA|TRBJ2-1|TRBD2|TRBV5-6
CASSLAWGPGGRYNEQFF
TGTGCCAGCAGCTTGGCCTGGGGACCGGGAGGAAGGTACAATGAGCAGTTCTTC
>NA|TRBJ2-3|NA|TRBV27
CASSFSTDTQYF
TGTGCCAGCAGTTTCAGCACAGATACGCAGTATTTT
>NA|TRBJ1-2|NA|TRBV7-2
CASSLAGGTGYTF
TGTGCCAGCAGCTTAGCAGGGGGTACTGGCTACACCTTC
>NA|TRBJ2-1|NA|TRBV14
CASSLGYNEQFF
TGTGCCAGCAGCCTAGGCTACAATGAGCAGTTCTTC
>NA|TRBJ2-2|TRBD2|TRBV5-8
CASSLVLASGVYTGELFF
TGTGCCAGCAGCTTGGTCCTCGCTAGCGGAGTGTACACCGGGGAGCTGTTTTTT
>NA|TRBJ2-1|TRBD2|TRBV7-2
CASSLGLAGGYNEQFF
TGTGCCAGCAGCTTAGGACTAGCGGGGGGGTACAATGAGCAGTTCTTC